This TCR beta chain was identified in a study of patients and donors after allogeneic stem cell transplantation. From the RT-PCR reads, TCRdb called clonotypes with MiXCR, one entry per CDR3 protein. The profile shows approximately 430,000 distinct CDR3 sequences, around 15% of them singletons. V shed 2 bases and J shed 2 bases, with 17 bases lying between them. CDR1 is SGHTA and CDR2 is FQGNSA in the germline V gene. This CDR3 has 17 amino acids. This clonotype was counted only a few times. Material: blood, either unsorted or a sorted T cell fraction (not recorded which). The gene calls are TRBV7-2 and TRBJ2-3, with a tentative D call TRBD2 (5 bases). This TCR came from a human donor who was either an allogeneic HSCT recipient or a stem cell or donor lymphocyte infusion donor (not recorded which). It is not recorded whose cells these are; they may come from a transplant donor. CDR3 protein: CASSLSHPSGPTDTQYF. Written as DNA, the CDR3 is TGTGCCAGCAGCTTATCCCACCCGAGCGGACCCACAGATACGCAGTATTTT.